This TCR beta chain was sequenced during a study of cytomegalovirus exposure and HLA in healthy donors. The study, taken as a whole, reports: Earlier analysis found most TCR beta V segments productive about 90% or about 30% of the time.

This CDR3 region has 15 residues. CDR1 and CDR2 from the germline V gene are KGHSH and LQKENI. The V and J ends lost 1 base and 1 base, in that order; junction bases with no gene match: 3. The study ran its PCR with 60 Vbeta and 13 Jbeta primers. TCRdb keeps only in-frame clones here, not all; method: immunoSEQ multiplex PCR. This sample has 100,000 to 140,000 clones; roughly 87% occur once, and the top ten carry 2% to 3%. Notes on this clone: What it recognizes is unknown.

The chain employs TRBV18 and TRBJ2-5; 7 bases agree with TRBD2. This sequence was found in a man aged 25 to 45 in good health and CMV-seropositive. The sample taken for sequencing was PBMCs. CDR3 bases: TGTGCCAGCTCACCACGTGGCGGGGGCCAAGAGACCCAGTACTTC. Protein sequence: CASSPRGGGQETQYF. Full variable domain (remainder filled in from reference TRBV18 and TRBJ2-5): NAGVMQNPRHLVRRRGQEARLRCSPMKGHSHVYWYRQLPEEGLKFMVYLQKENIIDESGMPKERFSAEFPKEGPSILRIQQVVRGDSAAYFCASSPRGGGQETQYFGPGTRLLVL.